This T cell receptor (beta chain) came from a study of CD8 T cells in ankylosing spondylitis. Generation of TCR beta libraries employed quantitative 5'-RACE incorporating molecular barcodes. TCRdb ran MiXCR on the 5' RACE reads and lists one entry per CDR3 protein. The table shows almost 400,000 distinct CDR3 sequences, with 20% to 25% occurring only once. Study conclusions and caveats: Matched ankylosing spondylitis synovial fluid reportedly contained a significantly enriched population of disease-linked clones. Within ankylosing spondylitis blood, a TCR beta motif made up of under 10 highly homologous variants appeared to be characteristic.

This clonotype was observed a handful of times. Its target is unknown. The clonotype was recovered from a male donor with ankylosing spondylitis. The sample was blood, either unsorted or a sorted T cell fraction (not recorded which).

The chain's CDR3 is CSARKAGGNTDTQYF. As DNA, the CDR3 is TGCAGTGCTAGAAAAGCGGGAGGGAACACAGATACGCAGTATTTT. The chain recombines TRBV20-1 with TRBJ2-3; TRBD2 matches 10 bases. This CDR3 is 15 amino acids long. J was trimmed by 2 bases and V by 2 bases; bases with no gene match: 4. In germline, CDR1 is DFQATT, CDR2 SNEGSKA (reference sequence).